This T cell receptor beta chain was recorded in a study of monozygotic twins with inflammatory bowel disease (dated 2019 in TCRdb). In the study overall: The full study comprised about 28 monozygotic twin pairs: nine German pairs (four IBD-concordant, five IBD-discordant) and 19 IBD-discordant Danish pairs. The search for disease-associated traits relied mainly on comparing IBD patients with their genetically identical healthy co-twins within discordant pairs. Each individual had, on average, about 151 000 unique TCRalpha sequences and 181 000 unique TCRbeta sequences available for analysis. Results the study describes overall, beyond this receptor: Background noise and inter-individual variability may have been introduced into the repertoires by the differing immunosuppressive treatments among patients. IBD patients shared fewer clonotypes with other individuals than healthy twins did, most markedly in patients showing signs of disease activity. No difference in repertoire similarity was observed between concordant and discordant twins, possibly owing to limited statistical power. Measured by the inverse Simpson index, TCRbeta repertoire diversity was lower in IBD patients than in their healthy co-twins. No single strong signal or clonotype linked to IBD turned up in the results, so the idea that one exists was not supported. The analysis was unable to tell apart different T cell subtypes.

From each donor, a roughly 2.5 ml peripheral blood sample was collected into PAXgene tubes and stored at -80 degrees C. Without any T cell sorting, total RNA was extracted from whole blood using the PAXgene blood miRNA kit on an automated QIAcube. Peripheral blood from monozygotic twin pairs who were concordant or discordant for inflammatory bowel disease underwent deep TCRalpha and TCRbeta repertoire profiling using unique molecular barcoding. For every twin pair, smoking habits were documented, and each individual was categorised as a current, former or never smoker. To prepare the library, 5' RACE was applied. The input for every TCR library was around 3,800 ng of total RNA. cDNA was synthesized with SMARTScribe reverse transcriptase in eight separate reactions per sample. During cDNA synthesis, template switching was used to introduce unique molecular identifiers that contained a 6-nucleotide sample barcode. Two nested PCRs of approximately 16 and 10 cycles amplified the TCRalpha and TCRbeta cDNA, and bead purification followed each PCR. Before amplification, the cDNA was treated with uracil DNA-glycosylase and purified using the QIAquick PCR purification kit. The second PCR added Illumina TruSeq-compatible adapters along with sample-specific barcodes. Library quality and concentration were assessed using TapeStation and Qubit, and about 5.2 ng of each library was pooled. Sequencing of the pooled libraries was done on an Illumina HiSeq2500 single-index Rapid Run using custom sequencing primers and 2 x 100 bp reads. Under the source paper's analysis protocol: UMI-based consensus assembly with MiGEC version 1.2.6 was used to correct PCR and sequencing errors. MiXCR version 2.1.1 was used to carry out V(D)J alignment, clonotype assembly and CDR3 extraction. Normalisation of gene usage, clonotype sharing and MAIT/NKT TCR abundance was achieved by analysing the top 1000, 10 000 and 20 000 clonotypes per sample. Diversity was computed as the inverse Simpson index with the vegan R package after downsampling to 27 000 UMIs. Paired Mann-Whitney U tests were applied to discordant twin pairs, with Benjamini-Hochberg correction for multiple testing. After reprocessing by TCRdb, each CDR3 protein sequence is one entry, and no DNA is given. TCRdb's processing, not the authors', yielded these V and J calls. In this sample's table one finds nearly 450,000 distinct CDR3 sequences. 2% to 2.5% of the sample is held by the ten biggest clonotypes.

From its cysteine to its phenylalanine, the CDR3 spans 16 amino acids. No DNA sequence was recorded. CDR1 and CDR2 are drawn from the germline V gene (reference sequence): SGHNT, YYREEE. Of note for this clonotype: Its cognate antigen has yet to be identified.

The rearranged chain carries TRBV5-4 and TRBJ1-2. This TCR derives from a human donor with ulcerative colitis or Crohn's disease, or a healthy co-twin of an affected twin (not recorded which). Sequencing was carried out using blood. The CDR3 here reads CASSPASGGALYGYTF.